The 26 T cell receptor beta chains reported below all come from one sample, sequenced in a study of metastatic and nonmetastatic thyroid tumors. TCRdb re-called the PCR reads via MiXCR. The data hold about 32,000 clones, with under 20% observed a single time. Prior to thyroid surgery, none of the patients had received any treatment. The sequenced material came from blood. Every receptor here comes from a female donor with papillary thyroid cancer or a benign thyroid nodule (not recorded which). Some clones in this sample may be carry-over from other donors' samples.

This clone was observed at least ten times. Additional DNA sequences in this sample encode the identical CDR3. The chain joins TRBV10-3 to TRBJ2-1; the match to TRBD2 covers 7 bases. The CDR3 consists of 15 residues. V was clipped by 11 bases and J by 3 bases; unmatched bases: 13. Germline assignment: CDR1 ENHRY and CDR2 SYGVKD. The CDR3 sequence: CAPAEELANYNEQFF. Here the CDR3 DNA reads TGTGCCCCGGCGGAGGAACTAGCGAACTACAATGAGCAGTTCTTC.

This clone appeared many times. This rearrangement joins TRBV6-5 to TRBJ2-1, with a tentative D call TRBD2 (6 bases). Germline lookup yields CDR1 MNHEY and CDR2 SVGAGI. The CDR3 runs 13 residues. Between the trimmed V and J ends, which lost 2 bases and 6 bases, there was a span of 8 bases. The CDR3 protein is CASSYGGVNEQFF. The DNA for the CDR3 is TGTGCCAGCAGTTACGGAGGGGTCAATGAGCAGTTCTTC.

The sample holds many counts of this clone. The chain carries TRBV5-1 and TRBJ1-4; 8 bases map to TRBD1. This CDR3 spans 15 amino acids. V shed 4 bases and J 0 bases; nucleotides not matched to a gene: 2. Germline lookup yields CDR1 SGHRS and CDR2 YFSETQ. CDR3 loop: CASSRGQATNEKLFF. CDR3 nucleotide sequence: TGCGCCAGCAGCCGGGGACAGGCAACTAATGAAAAACTGTTTTTT.

This clone was detected many times. The genes are TRBV3-1 and TRBJ2-1, with 10 positions matching TRBD1. J lost 4 bases, V lost 5 bases, and 8 bases had no gene match. The germline V gene encodes CDR1 LGHDT and CDR2 YNNKEL (reference sequence). The CDR3 consists of 16 residues. DNA for the CDR3: TGTGCCAGCAGCGAAGTTGCGGGACAGGGGTACAATGAGCAGTTCTTC. This sequence encodes CASSEVAGQGYNEQFF.

A remark on this clone: In this CDR3 the conserved last residue, phenylalanine or tryptophan, is missing, so a read error is likely. This chain joins TRBV5-1 and TRBJ2-4, with TRBD1 identical over 7 bases. The CDR3 is 18 amino acids. The germline CDR1 and CDR2 sequences are SGHRS and YFSETQ. CDR3 sequence reads: CASSLGQQNYLAKDIQYI. In DNA, the CDR3 is TGCGCCAGCAGCCTGGGACAGCAAAATTATCTAGCCAAAGACATTCAGTACATC.

This clone was found a few times. A read error is likely, as this CDR3 ends without the conserved phenylalanine or tryptophan. The limits of the CDR3 on the DNA are not certain, so only TCRdb's listed CDR3 is given. V and J are TRBV19 and TRBJ2-7. Per the germline V gene, CDR1 is LNHDA and CDR2 is SQIVND (reference sequence). The CDR3 has 11 residues if both end residues are counted. CDR3 sequence: CASSIWGEKYL.

This clone was recorded many times. The chain links TRBV6-1 to TRBJ1-5; 8 bases fit TRBD1. This CDR3 has 15 residues. Germline assignment: CDR1 MNHNS and CDR2 SASEGT. After removal of 9 bases from V and 1 base from J, the junction contained 8 bases not matched to a gene. The CDR3 loop is CASLRTGWSNQPQHF. The CDR3 DNA reads as TGTGCCAGTCTCCGGACAGGGTGGAGCAATCAGCCCCAGCATTTT.

The V and J genes are TRBV20-1 and TRBJ1-5; D perhaps matches TRBD1 (6 bases). Germline lookup yields CDR1 DFQATT and CDR2 SNEGSKA (reference sequence). CDR3 size: 14 residues. The V end was cut by 0 bases, the J end by 7 bases, with 13 bases between. CDR3 nucleotides: TGCAGTGCTAGAGAGGCAGGGGTCGTACAGCCCCAGCATTTT. The encoded protein is CSAREAGVVQPQHF.

This clone has a count of ten or more. The chain links TRBV4-2 to TRBJ2-7; no clear D. The CDR3 covers 14 residues. Deletions cut 0 bases from V and 0 bases from J, with 6 bases between. The germline V gene has CDR1 LGHNA and CDR2 YNFKEQ. In DNA, the CDR3 is TGTGCCAGCAGCCAAGAGTGGAACTCCTACGAGCAGTACTTC. This encodes CASSQEWNSYEQYF.

The rearrangement links TRBV6-4 to TRBJ2-6; 11 positions agree with TRBD2. Trimming took 5 bases from V and 4 from J; bases not matched to a gene: 13. The length of the CDR3 is 19 residues. Germline V CDR1 and CDR2: MRHNA, SNTAGT. The CDR3 nucleotides read TGTGCCAGCAGTCGACGAACACTAGCGGGGGATACAGGGGCCAACGTCCTGACTTTC. Amino acid sequence: CASSRRTLAGDTGANVLTF.

This clone was recorded many times. This rearrangement joins TRBV5-1 to TRBJ2-5; 10 nucleotides align to TRBD1. Germline-derived CDR1 and CDR2 are SGHRS and YFSETQ. J lost 2 bases, V lost 3 bases, and 4 bases had no gene match. This CDR3 is built from 15 residues. The CDR3, as DNA: TGCGCCAGCAGCTCGGGACAGGGGCCTCAAGAGACCCAGTACTTC. Its translation: CASSSGQGPQETQYF. Full variable domain (remainder filled in from reference TRBV5-1 and TRBJ2-5): KAGVTQTPRYLIKTRGQQVTLSCSPISGHRSVSWYQQTPGQGLQFLFEYFSETQRNKGNFPGRFSGRQFSNSRSEMNVSTLELGDSALYLCASSSGQGPQETQYFGPGTRLLVL.

V is TRBV9 and J is TRBJ2-1; 11 bases match TRBD2. This CDR3 is built from 15 residues. The ends lost 3 bases at V and 8 bases at J; junction bases unmatched: 7. Germline CDR1 is SGDLS and CDR2 is YYNGEE. CDR3 bases: TGTGCCAGCAGCGCGCGTAGCGGGAGGGCCGATGAGCAGTTCTTC. Translating gives CASSARSGRADEQFF.

This clone is labeled as medium-sized. V is TRBV6-4 and J is TRBJ2-6; 8 bases agree with TRBD1. J was trimmed by 2 bases and V by 0 bases; bases with no gene match: 0. The CDR3 has 16 residues. Germline assignment: CDR1 MRHNA and CDR2 SNTAGT. CDR3 nucleotide sequence: TGTGCCAGCAGTGACTCGACAGGGGCTGGGGCCAACGTCCTGACTTTC. Translation gives CASSDSTGAGANVLTF.

A remark on this clone: This sequence may be a read error, since a much larger clone differs from it by one base. The chain uses TRBV10-2 and TRBJ2-5, with TRBD1 as a possible D gene (6 bases). This CDR3 is 14 amino acids long. V was clipped by 7 bases and J by 1 base, with 13 bases between them. Germline V lookup: CDR1 WSHSY, CDR2 SAAADI. In nucleotides, the CDR3 is TGCGCCAGCAAGGGGGTGGCGCCCCAAGAGACCCAGTACTTC. Amino acid sequence: CASKGVAPQETQYF.

In its sample, this clone is medium-sized. This chain joins TRBV6-1 and TRBJ1-2; D might be TRBD1 (5 bases). Germline V gives CDR1 MNHNS, CDR2 SASEGT. V shed 7 bases and J shed 8 bases, with 20 bases lying between them. This CDR3 is built from 14 residues. CDR3 bases: TGTGCCAGCACCGGACACACCGACGGTGACGGCTACACCTTC. Its translation is CASTGHTDGDGYTF.

This clone was observed at least ten times. The chain couples TRBV18 to TRBJ1-3, with D unclear. Trimming took off 1 base at V and 0 bases at J, with 16 bases between the two ends. CDR3 length: 18 amino acids. The germline V gene has CDR1 KGHSH and CDR2 LQKENI. CDR3 in DNA: TGTGCCAGCTCACCACGGTTCCTCAGGCCGAGCTCTGGAAACACCATATATTTT. It is translated as CASSPRFLRPSSGNTIYF.

The table lists this clone with many counts. The chain employs TRBV19 and TRBJ1-2; D unclear. V shed 3 bases and J shed 8 bases, with 13 bases lying between them. There are 13 residues in the CDR3. Germline lookup yields CDR1 LNHDA and CDR2 SQIVND (reference sequence). CDR3 nucleotides: TGTGCCAGTAGTATCGGGTCCGGGGTGGGCTACACCTTC. Protein: CASSIGSGVGYTF.

Remarks on this clone: A much larger clone differs by one base, so this may be a read error. Additional DNA sequences in this sample encode the identical CDR3. The V and J genes are TRBV9 and TRBJ2-7; TRBD2 matches at 8 bases. Germline-derived CDR1 and CDR2 are SGDLS and YYNGEE. J lost 3 bases, V lost 0 bases, and 2 bases had no gene match. The CDR3 consists of 14 residues. CDR3 sequence: CASSVGAGGYEQYF. In DNA, the CDR3 is TGTGCCAGCAGCGTAGGGGCGGGGGGCTACGAGCAGTACTTC.

This clone came up a few times. A read error is possible here, since a much larger clone lies one base away. The gene calls are TRBV28 and TRBJ2-3; D might be TRBD1 (5 bases). The germline CDR1 and CDR2 sequences are MDHEN and SYDVKM. With 5 bases removed from V and 1 base from J, the gap between germline ends came to 13 bases. The CDR3 loop spans 15 amino acids. The CDR3 is CASSLSVTGTDTQYF. The CDR3 DNA follows: TGTGCCAGCAGTCTATCCGTGACAGGCACAGATACGCAGTATTTT.

In its sample, this clone was seen a few times. The junction shows a germline mismatch at one end, possibly a read error. The V call is TRBV7-8, the J call TRBJ1-1; TRBD1 matches 7 bases. The CDR3 is 14 amino acids. In germline, CDR1 is SGHVS, CDR2 FQNEAQ. The CDR3 sequence: CACSLVGTVPEDFF. CDR3 DNA sequence: TGTGCCTGCAGCTTAGTAGGGACAGTTCCTGAAGATTTCTTT. The full variable domain, with the rest looked up from reference TRBV7-8 and TRBJ1-1, is GAGVSQSPRYKVAKRGQDVALRCDPISGHVSLFWYQQALGQGPEFLTYFQNEAQLDKSGLPSDRFFAERPEGSVSTLKIQRTQQEDSAVYLCACSLVGTVPEDFFGQGTRLTVV.

This clone has at least ten counts. One end of the junction does not line up with germline, which may come from a read error. This chain uses TRBV7-7 with TRBJ2-3; D possibly corresponds to TRBD2 (6 bases). The germline CDR1 and CDR2 sequences are SSHAT and FNYEAQ (reference sequence). The CDR3 sequence is 15 residues long. This chain's CDR3 is CASSAEAGRTDTQYF. In nucleotides, the CDR3 is TGTGCTAGCAGCGCAGAGGCGGGAAGGACAGATACGCAGTATTTT.

This clone has more than one count but fewer than ten. This chain joins TRBV6-1 and TRBJ2-3; TRBD2 might be the D (5 bases). Germline loops: CDR1 MNHNS, CDR2 SASEGT. V was cut by 2 bases and J by 5 bases, with 14 bases left in between. The CDR3 consists of 15 residues. In DNA, the CDR3 is TGTGCCAGCAGTGAATTTGTATCTCGGGGAGATACGCAGTATTTT. Encoded protein: CASSEFVSRGDTQYF.

This clone was counted ten times or more. The chain has TRBV20-1 and TRBJ1-2; D ambiguous. V was cut by 3 bases and J by 6 bases, with 11 bases left in between. Germline CDR1 and CDR2: DFQATT and SNEGSKA (reference sequence). This CDR3 comprises 12 residues. In DNA, the CDR3 is TGCAGTGCTAGTACGGGTCGAGATGGCTACACCTTC. It specifies CSASTGRDGYTF.

The chain joins TRBV20-1 to TRBJ1-5; unclear D gene. The CDR3 runs 14 residues. V gave up 0 bases and J gave up 6 bases, with 12 bases separating them. CDR1 DFQATT and CDR2 SNEGSKA come from the germline V gene (reference sequence). CDR3 region: CSARDRRVLQPQHF. The CDR3 DNA sequence: TGCAGTGCTAGAGATCGGAGGGTTCTTCAGCCCCAGCATTTT.

This clone was seen repeatedly, ten times or more. This chain joins TRBV11-2 and TRBJ1-3; D gene ambiguous. Trimming took 1 base from V and 0 from J, leaving 13 bases between them. Germline V lookup: CDR1 SGHAT, CDR2 FQNNGV. The CDR3 extends over 17 amino acids. The CDR3 loop reads CASSLVSGRISGNTIYF. CDR3 in DNA: TGTGCCAGCAGCTTAGTGTCTGGGAGGATCTCTGGAAACACCATATATTTT.

This clone occurred many times. The gene calls are TRBV6-1 and TRBJ2-5; 10 bases match TRBD2. Germline CDR1 reads MNHNS; CDR2 reads SASEGT. The CDR3 loop spans 15 amino acids. The junction had 6 bases not matched to a gene; V was cut back by 6 bases and J by 2 bases. This chain's CDR3 is CASRTSSGGQETQYF. The DNA of the CDR3 is TGTGCCAGCAGAACTTCTAGCGGGGGACAAGAGACCCAGTACTTC.